This T cell receptor beta chain was sequenced during a study of technical replicates of blood from several donors. Data came from immunoSEQ multiplex PCR; TCRdb stores just in-frame clones and leaves some out. The table shows about 54,000 clones, with about 95% occurring only once. This CDR3 is 13 amino acids long. V was clipped by 0 bases and J by 7 bases, with 9 bases between them. Per the germline V gene, CDR1 is SGHVS and CDR2 is FNYEAQ. J is TRBJ1-1 and V is TRBV7-6; D not certain. The receptor was isolated from a human donor in good health. The sample comprised T cells isolated from PBMCs. The chain's CDR3 is CASSLAGENEAFF. In DNA, the CDR3 is TGTGCCAGCAGCTTAGCGGGAGAAAATGAAGCTTTCTTT.